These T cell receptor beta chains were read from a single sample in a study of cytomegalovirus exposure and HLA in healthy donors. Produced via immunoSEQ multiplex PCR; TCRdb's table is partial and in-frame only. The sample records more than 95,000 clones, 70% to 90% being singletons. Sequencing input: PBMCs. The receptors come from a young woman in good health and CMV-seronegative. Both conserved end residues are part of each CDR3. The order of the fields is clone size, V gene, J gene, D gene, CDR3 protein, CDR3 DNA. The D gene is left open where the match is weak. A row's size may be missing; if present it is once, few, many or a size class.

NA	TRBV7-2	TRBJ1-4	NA	CASSPYTGPYEKLFF	TGTGCCAGCAGCCCCTACACAGGGCCCTACGAAAAACTGTTTTTT
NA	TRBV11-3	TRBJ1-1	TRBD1	CASSARDRVMAFF	TGTGCCAGCAGCGCCCGGGACAGGGTCATGGCTTTCTTT
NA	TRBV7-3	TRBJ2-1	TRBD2	CASSGLAGGPEYNEQFF	TGTGCCAGCAGCGGACTAGCGGGAGGGCCGGAATACAATGAGCAGTTCTTC
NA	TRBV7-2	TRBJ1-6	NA	CASSLGQNNSPLHF	TGTGCCAGCAGCTTAGGGCAGAATAATTCACCCCTCCACTTT
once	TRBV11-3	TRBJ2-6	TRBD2	CASRHGGSGANVLTF	TGTGCCAGCAGACACGGGGGGTCTGGGGCCAACGTCCTGACTTTC
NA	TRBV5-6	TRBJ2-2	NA	CASSPRWEFAGELFF	TGTGCCAGCAGCCCTAGGTGGGAGTTCGCCGGGGAGCTGTTTTTT
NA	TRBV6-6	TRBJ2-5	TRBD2	CASRTDGGNSETQYF	TGTGCCAGCAGGACGGACGGGGGGAATTCAGAGACCCAGTACTTC
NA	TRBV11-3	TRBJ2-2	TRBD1	CASSLVSGGWDTGELFF	TGTGCCAGCAGCTTAGTCTCAGGGGGCTGGGACACCGGGGAGCTGTTTTTT
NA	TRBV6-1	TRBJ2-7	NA	CASSDLADFYEQYF	TGTGCCAGCAGTGATCTGGCGGACTTCTACGAGCAGTACTTC
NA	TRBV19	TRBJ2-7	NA	CASSRADISYEQYF	TGTGCCAGTAGTAGAGCGGATATCTCCTACGAGCAGTACTTC
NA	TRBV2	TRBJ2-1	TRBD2	CASSESPSGGDHYNEQFF	TGTGCCAGCAGTGAGTCCCCTAGCGGGGGGGACCATTACAATGAGCAGTTCTTC
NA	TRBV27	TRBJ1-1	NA	CASSLRGSTEAFF	TGTGCCAGCAGTTTAAGGGGGTCCACTGAAGCTTTCTTT
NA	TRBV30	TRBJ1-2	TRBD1	CAWRQTGGINYGYTF	TGTGCCTGGAGGCAAACAGGGGGTATTAACTATGGCTACACCTTC
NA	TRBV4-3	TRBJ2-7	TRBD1	CASSQAQGDEQYF	TGCGCCAGCAGCCAGGCACAGGGGGACGAGCAGTACTTC
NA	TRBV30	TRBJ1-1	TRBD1	CAWNRGTGVMNTEAFF	TGTGCCTGGAATCGGGGGACAGGGGTAATGAACACTGAAGCTTTCTTT
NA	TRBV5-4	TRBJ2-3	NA	CASSFRLADTDTQYF	TGTGCCAGCAGCTTTAGGCTAGCTGACACAGATACGCAGTATTTT
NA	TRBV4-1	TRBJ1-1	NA	CASSQARGNTEAFF	TGCGCCAGCAGCCAAGCCAGGGGGAACACTGAAGCTTTCTTT
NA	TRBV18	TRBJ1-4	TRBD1	CASSPNRGTNEKLFF	TGTGCCAGCTCACCGAACAGGGGAACTAATGAAAAACTGTTTTTT
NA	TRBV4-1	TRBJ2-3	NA	CASSQARDTQYF	TGCGCCAGCAGCCAAGCCAGGGATACGCAGTATTTT
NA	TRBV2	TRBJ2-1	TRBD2	CASSRFSGGVLGSNEQFF	TGTGCCAGCAGTCGTTTTAGCGGGGGGGTATTGGGGTCCAATGAGCAGTTCTTC
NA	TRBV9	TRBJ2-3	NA	CASSVAGDTDTQYF	TGTGCCAGCAGCGTAGCGGGGGACACAGATACGCAGTATTTT
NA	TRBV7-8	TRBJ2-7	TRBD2	CASSFPSGSLKEQYF	TGTGCCAGCAGCTTCCCTAGCGGGAGCTTGAAAGAGCAGTACTTC
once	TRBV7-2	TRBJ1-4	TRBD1	CASSLASGTGHEKLFF	TGTGCCAGCAGCTTAGCGTCCGGGACAGGGCATGAAAAACTGTTTTTT
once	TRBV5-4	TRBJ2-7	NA	CASSLDRAHEQYF	TGTGCCAGCAGCTTGGACAGGGCCCACGAGCAGTACTTC
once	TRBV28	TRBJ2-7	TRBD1	CASSLSSTGDRPYEQYF	TGTGCCAGCAGTTTAAGCAGCACAGGGGACCGACCCTACGAGCAGTACTTC
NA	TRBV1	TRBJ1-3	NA	CTSSQEQGARGNTIYF	TGCACCAGCAGCCAGGAACAGGGGGCGCGGGGAAACACCATATATTTT
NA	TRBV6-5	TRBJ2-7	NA	CASSYPASNEQYF	TGTGCCAGCAGTTACCCGGCTAGCAACGAGCAGTACTTC
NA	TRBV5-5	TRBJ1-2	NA	CASSLPNYGYTF	TGTGCCAGCAGCCTACCTAACTATGGCTACACCTTC
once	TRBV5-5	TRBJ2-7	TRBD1	CASSWRTGTAGRWEQYF	TGTGCCAGCAGCTGGAGGACAGGGACGGCAGGACGGTGGGAGCAGTACTTC
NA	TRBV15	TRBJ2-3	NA	CATSREQSPGGRSQYF	TGTGCCACCAGCAGAGAACAGTCCCCTGGAGGGAGATCGCAGTATTTT
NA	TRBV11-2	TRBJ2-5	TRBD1	CASSLVPGGQETQYF	TGTGCCAGCAGCTTAGTCCCAGGGGGACAAGAGACCCAGTACTTC
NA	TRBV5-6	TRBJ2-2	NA	CASSLSRSGNTGELFF	TGTGCCAGCAGCTTGTCACGGAGCGGGAACACCGGGGAGCTGTTTTTT
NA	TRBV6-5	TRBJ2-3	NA	CASSGGTPQGTQYF	TGTGCCAGCAGTGGAGGGACCCCTCAAGGGACGCAGTATTTT
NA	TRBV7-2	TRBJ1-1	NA	CASSSRANTEAFF	TGTGCCAGCAGCTCCCGCGCCAACACTGAAGCTTTCTTT
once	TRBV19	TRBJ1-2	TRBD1	CASSSTGPPYGYTF	TGTGCCAGTAGTTCGACAGGGCCACCTTATGGCTACACCTTC
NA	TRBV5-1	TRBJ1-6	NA	CARTLRGANSPLHF	TGCGCCAGGACATTACGGGGTGCAAATTCACCCCTCCACTTT
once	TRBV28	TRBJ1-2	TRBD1	CASSSHQWTGVNYGYTF	TGTGCCAGCAGTTCCCATCAATGGACAGGGGTAAACTATGGCTACACCTTC
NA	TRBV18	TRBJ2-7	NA	CASSPATTYEQYF	TGTGCCAGCTCACCAGCCACAACCTACGAGCAGTACTTC
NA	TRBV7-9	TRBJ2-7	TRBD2	CASNQAGGAYEQYF	TGTGCCAGCAACCAAGCGGGGGGCGCCTACGAGCAGTACTTC
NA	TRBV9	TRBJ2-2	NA	CASSVGGEDTGELFF	TGTGCCAGCAGCGTAGGAGGGGAGGACACCGGGGAGCTGTTTTTT
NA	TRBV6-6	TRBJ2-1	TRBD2	CATSTGGASYNEQFF	TGTGCCACCTCAACGGGGGGGGCCTCCTACAATGAGCAGTTCTTC
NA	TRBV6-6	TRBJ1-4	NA	CASSPGTSNEKLFF	TGTGCCAGCAGCCCCGGGACTTCTAATGAAAAACTGTTTTTT
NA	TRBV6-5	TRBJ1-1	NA	CASSYLTGEAFF	TGTGCCAGCAGTTACTTAACAGGTGAAGCTTTCTTT
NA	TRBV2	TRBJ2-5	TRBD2	CAEASGGRYQETQYF	TGTGCGGAGGCTAGCGGGGGCCGGTACCAAGAGACCCAGTACTTC